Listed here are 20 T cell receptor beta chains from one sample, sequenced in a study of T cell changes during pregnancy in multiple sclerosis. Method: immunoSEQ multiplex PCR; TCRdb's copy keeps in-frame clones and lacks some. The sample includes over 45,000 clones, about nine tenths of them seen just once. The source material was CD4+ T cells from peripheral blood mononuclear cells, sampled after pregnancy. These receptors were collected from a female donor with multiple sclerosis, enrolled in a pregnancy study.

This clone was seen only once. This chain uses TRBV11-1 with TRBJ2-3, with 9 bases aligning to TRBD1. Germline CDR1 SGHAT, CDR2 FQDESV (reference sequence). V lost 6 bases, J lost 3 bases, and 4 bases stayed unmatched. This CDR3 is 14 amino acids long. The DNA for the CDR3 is TGTGCCAGCAGTCGGGACAGGGTTACAGATACGCAGTATTTT. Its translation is CASSRDRVTDTQYF.

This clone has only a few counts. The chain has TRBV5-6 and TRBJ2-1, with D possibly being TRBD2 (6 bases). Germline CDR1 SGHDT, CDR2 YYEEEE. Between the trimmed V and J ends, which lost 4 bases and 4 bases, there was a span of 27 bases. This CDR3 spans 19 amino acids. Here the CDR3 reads CASSRGGASLTRPYNEQFF. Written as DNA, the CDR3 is TGTGCCAGCAGCCGGGGAGGAGCCTCACTTACACGCCCTTACAATGAGCAGTTCTTC.

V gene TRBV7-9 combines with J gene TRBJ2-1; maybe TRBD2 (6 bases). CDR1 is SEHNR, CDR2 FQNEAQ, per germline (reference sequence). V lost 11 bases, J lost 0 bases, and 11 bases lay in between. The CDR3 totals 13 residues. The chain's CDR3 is CAAIGGSYNEQFF. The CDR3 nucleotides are TGTGCCGCAATCGGGGGCTCCTACAATGAGCAGTTCTTC.

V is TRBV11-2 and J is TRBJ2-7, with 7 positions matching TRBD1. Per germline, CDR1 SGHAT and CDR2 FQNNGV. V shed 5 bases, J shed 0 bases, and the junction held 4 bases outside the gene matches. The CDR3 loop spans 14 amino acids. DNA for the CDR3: TGTGCCAGCAGCGGGACAGTGAGCTCCTACGAGCAGTACTTC. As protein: CASSGTVSSYEQYF.

CDR3 protein: CAWTTGFGSGEQFF. Here the CDR3 DNA reads TGTGCCTGGACCACTGGTTTCGGGTCCGGTGAGCAGTTCTTC. The rearrangement links TRBV30 to TRBJ2-1; no clear D gene. V shed 4 bases and J shed 9 bases, with 19 bases lying between them. The CDR3 is 14 amino acids. Per germline, CDR1 GTSNPN and CDR2 SVGIG (reference sequence). The complete variable domain, with remaining parts taken from reference TRBV30 and TRBJ2-1, reads SQTIHQWPATLVQPVGSPLSLECTVEGTSNPNLYWYRQAAGRGLQLLFYSVGIGQISSEVPQNLSASRPQDRQFILSSKKLLLSDSGFYLCAWTTGFGSGEQFFGPGTRLTVL.

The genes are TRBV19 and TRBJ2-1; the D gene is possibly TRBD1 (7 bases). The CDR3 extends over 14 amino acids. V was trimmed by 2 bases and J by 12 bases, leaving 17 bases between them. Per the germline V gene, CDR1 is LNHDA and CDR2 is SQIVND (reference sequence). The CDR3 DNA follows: TGTGCCAGTAGTATAAGTCCAGGGGGAGGTTGGCAGTTCTTC. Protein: CASSISPGGGWQFF.

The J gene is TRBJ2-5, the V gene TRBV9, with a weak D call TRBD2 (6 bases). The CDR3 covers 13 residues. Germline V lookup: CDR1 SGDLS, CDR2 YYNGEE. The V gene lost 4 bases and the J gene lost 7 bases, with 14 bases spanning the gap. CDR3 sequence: CASSTSGEGTQYF. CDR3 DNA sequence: TGTGCCAGCAGCACCTCGGGAGAGGGGACCCAGTACTTC.

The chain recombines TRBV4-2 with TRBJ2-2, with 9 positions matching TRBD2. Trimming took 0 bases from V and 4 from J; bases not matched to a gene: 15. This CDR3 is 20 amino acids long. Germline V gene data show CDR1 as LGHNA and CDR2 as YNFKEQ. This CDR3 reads CASSQDAHPGGREGTGELFF. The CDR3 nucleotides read TGTGCCAGCAGCCAAGACGCGCACCCCGGGGGGCGGGAGGGCACCGGGGAGCTGTTTTTT.

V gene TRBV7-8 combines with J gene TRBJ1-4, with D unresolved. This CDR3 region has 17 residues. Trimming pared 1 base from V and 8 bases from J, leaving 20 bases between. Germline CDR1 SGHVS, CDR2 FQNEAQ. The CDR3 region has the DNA TGTGCCAGCAGCTTAGTCTTCCGAGATGCGAATATCGAAAAACTGTTTTTT. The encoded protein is CASSLVFRDANIEKLFF.

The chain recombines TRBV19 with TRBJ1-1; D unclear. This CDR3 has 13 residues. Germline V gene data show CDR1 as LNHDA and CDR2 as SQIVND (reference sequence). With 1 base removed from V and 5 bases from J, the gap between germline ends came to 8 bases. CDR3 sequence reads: CASSIVAATEAFF. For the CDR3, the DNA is TGTGCCAGTAGTATAGTGGCGGCTACTGAAGCTTTCTTT.

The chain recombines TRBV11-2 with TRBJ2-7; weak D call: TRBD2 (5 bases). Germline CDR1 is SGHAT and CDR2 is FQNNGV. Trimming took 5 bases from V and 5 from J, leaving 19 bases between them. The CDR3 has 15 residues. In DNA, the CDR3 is TGTGCCAGCAGCCTCTTCCGAGGGCTTGGAGACGAGCAGTACTTC. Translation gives CASSLFRGLGDEQYF.

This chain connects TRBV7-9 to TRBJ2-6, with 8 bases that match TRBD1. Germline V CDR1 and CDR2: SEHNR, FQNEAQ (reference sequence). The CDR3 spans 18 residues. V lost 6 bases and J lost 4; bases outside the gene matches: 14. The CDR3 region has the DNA TGTGCCAGCAGTTTCCGGGACAGGACAAAGGGGGGGGCCAACGTCCTGACTTTC. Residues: CASSFRDRTKGGANVLTF.

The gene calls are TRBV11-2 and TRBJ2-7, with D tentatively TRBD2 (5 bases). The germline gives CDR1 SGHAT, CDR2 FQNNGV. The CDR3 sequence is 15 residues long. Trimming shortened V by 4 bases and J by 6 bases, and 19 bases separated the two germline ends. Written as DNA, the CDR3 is TGTGCCAGCAGCTCACTGGACCTCCGAGGGATCGAGCAGTACTTC. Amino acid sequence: CASSSLDLRGIEQYF.

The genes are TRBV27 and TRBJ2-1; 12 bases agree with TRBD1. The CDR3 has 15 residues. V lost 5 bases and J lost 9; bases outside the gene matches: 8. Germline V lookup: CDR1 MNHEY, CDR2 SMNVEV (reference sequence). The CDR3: CASSQGQGAQGEQFF. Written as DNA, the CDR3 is TGTGCCAGCAGTCAGGGACAGGGGGCGCAGGGTGAGCAGTTCTTC.

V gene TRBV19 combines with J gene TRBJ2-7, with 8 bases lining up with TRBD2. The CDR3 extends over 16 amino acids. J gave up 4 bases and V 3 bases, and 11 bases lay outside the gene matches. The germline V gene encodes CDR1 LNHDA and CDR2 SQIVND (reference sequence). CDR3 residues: CASSIGNGRVGYEQYF. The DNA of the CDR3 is TGTGCCAGTAGTATCGGTAACGGGAGGGTTGGTTACGAGCAGTACTTC. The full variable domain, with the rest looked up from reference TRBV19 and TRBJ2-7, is DGGITQSPKYLFRKEGQNVTLSCEQNLNHDAMYWYRQDPGQGLRLIYYSQIVNDFQKGDIAEGYSVSREKKESFPLTVTSAQKNPTAFYLCASSIGNGRVGYEQYFGPGTRLTVT.

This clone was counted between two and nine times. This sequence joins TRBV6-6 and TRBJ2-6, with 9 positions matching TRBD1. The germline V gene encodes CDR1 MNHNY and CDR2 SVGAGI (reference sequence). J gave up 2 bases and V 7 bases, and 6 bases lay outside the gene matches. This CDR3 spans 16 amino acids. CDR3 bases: TGTGCCAGCACGGACAGGGGAGGGGCTGGGGCCAACGTCCTGACTTTC. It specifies CASTDRGGAGANVLTF.

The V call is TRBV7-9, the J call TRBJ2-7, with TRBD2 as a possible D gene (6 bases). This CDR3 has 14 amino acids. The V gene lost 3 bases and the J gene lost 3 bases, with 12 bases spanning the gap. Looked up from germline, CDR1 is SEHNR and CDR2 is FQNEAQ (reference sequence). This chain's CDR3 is CASSLAGRSYEQYF. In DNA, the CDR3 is TGTGCCAGCAGCTTGGCGGGGAGAAGCTACGAGCAGTACTTC.

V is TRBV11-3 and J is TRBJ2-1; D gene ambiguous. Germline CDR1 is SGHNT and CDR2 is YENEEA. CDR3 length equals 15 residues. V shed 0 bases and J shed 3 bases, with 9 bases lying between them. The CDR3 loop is CASSLEHLNYNEQFF. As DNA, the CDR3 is TGTGCCAGCAGCTTAGAACACCTTAACTACAATGAGCAGTTCTTC. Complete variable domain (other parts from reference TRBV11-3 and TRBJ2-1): EAGVVQSPRYKIIEKKQPVAFWCNPISGHNTLYWYLQNLGQGPELLIRYENEEAVDDSQLPKDRFSAERLKGVDSTLKIQPAELGDSAVYLCASSLEHLNYNEQFFGPGTRLTVL.

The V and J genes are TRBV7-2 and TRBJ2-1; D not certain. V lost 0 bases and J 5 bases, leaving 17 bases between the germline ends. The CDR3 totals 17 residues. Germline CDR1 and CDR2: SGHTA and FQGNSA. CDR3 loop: CASSLALRPPLNNEQFF. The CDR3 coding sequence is TGTGCCAGCAGCTTAGCGCTGAGGCCCCCCCTTAACAATGAGCAGTTCTTC.

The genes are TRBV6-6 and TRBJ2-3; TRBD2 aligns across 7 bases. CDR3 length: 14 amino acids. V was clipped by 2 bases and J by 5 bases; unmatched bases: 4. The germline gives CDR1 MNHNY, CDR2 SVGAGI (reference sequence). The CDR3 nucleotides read TGTGCCAGCAGTTACGGCTGGGGGGGAGATACGCAGTATTTT. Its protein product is CASSYGWGGDTQYF.